Presented here are 12 T cell receptor beta chains from one specimen sequenced in a study of Graves' ophthalmopathy and Graves' hyperthyroidism. Beta-chain TCR CDR3 regions were amplified from RNA transcripts. HTBI primers served in a first-round RT-PCR, which a second-round multiplex PCR followed. TCRdb reprocessed the multiplex PCR reads with MiXCR, giving one entry per CDR3 protein. The sample has around 340,000 distinct CDR3 sequences; roughly a sixth are singletons. The sequenced sample was peripheral blood. The source of these receptors is an adult man with Graves' ophthalmopathy.

This clonotype was observed at least ten times. This sequence joins TRBV20-1 and TRBJ1-1; possible D gene TRBD1, 5 bases. CDR3 size: 15 residues. The germline V gene encodes CDR1 DFQATT and CDR2 SNEGSKA (reference sequence). V was trimmed by 4 bases and J by 3 bases, leaving 18 bases between them. CDR3 nucleotide sequence: TGCAGTGCTAAGAGTGACAGCCGAGGTTACACTGAAGCTTTCTTT. It encodes CSAKSDSRGYTEAFF.

This clonotype was picked up many times. The chain recombines TRBV5-1 with TRBJ1-2; D not certain. Germline V gene lookup returns CDR1 SGHRS and CDR2 YFSETQ. The CDR3 is 13 amino acids. V gave up 3 bases and J gave up 2 bases, with 8 bases separating them. CDR3 coding DNA: TGCGCCAGCAGCTGGGGAGGGAACTATGGCTACACCTTC. Its protein is CASSWGGNYGYTF. The complete variable domain, with remaining parts taken from reference TRBV5-1 and TRBJ1-2, reads KAGVTQTPRYLIKTRGQQVTLSCSPISGHRSVSWYQQTPGQGLQFLFEYFSETQRNKGNFPGRFSGRQFSNSRSEMNVSTLELGDSALYLCASSWGGNYGYTFGSGTRLTVV.

This clonotype was counted many times. The chain links TRBV10-3 to TRBJ2-6; 7 nucleotides agree with TRBD1. In germline, CDR1 is ENHRY, CDR2 SYGVKD. The CDR3 loop spans 17 amino acids. Trimming removed 7 bases from V and 0 bases from J; junction bases left unmatched: 9. The CDR3: CAIKQGSDDSGANVLTF. The CDR3 DNA reads as TGTGCCATCAAACAGGGGTCGGATGACTCTGGGGCCAACGTCCTGACTTTC.

This clonotype was counted at least ten times. J is TRBJ1-5 and V is TRBV19; TRBD1 agrees at 7 bases. The CDR3 is 16 amino acids. Looked up from germline, CDR1 is LNHDA and CDR2 is SQIVND (reference sequence). With V trimmed by 6 bases and J by 1 base, 9 bases remained unmatched. The CDR3: CASSSSGTVSNQPQHF. The CDR3 nucleotides read TGTGCCAGTAGCTCTTCCGGGACAGTAAGCAATCAGCCCCAGCATTTT.

This sequence joins TRBV7-8 and TRBJ2-5; D possibly corresponds to TRBD2 (5 bases). V was cut by 6 bases and J by 4 bases, with 9 bases left in between. Germline V gene data show CDR1 as SGHVS and CDR2 as FQNEAQ. This CDR3 region has 12 residues. The chain's CDR3 is CASRSSVETQYF. The CDR3, as DNA: TGTGCCAGCAGGAGTAGCGTAGAGACCCAGTACTTC.

The sample holds many counts of this clonotype. V gene TRBV14 combines with J gene TRBJ1-1; D remains ambiguous. The CDR3 is 17 amino acids. Looked up from germline, CDR1 is SGHDN and CDR2 is FVKESK. The V and J ends lost 2 bases and 1 base respectively, with 17 bases between them. CDR3 sequence reads: CASSQRVSGYPNTEAFF. CDR3 in DNA: TGTGCCAGCAGCCAAAGGGTATCGGGGTATCCGAACACTGAAGCTTTCTTT.

This clonotype was seen ten or more times. The rearrangement uses TRBV19 and TRBJ1-1, with D hard to call. This CDR3 has 14 amino acids. Trimming took off 3 bases at V and 3 bases at J, with 11 bases between the two ends. The germline V gene encodes CDR1 LNHDA and CDR2 SQIVND (reference sequence). As DNA, the CDR3 is TGTGCCAGTAGTATGACCCCCCGGTACACTGAAGCTTTCTTT. Translation: CASSMTPRYTEAFF. The entire variable domain, with the rest obtained from reference TRBV19 and TRBJ1-1, is as follows: DGGITQSPKYLFRKEGQNVTLSCEQNLNHDAMYWYRQDPGQGLRLIYYSQIVNDFQKGDIAEGYSVSREKKESFPLTVTSAQKNPTAFYLCASSMTPRYTEAFFGQGTRLTVV.

This clonotype was recorded at least ten times. This chain joins TRBV28 and TRBJ2-7; a possible D gene is TRBD1 (5 bases). Germline V CDR1 and CDR2: MDHEN, SYDVKM. Trimming took off 3 bases at V and 6 bases at J, with 12 bases between the two ends. CDR3 length: 13 amino acids. The CDR3 is CASSLGRTSEQYF. The CDR3 coding sequence is TGTGCCAGCAGTTTGGGGCGAACGAGCGAGCAGTACTTC.

This chain connects TRBV30 to TRBJ1-5; D is unresolved. The V and J ends lost 0 bases and 4 bases respectively, with 10 bases between them. The CDR3 covers 14 residues. Germline V gives CDR1 GTSNPN, CDR2 SVGIG (reference sequence). In nucleotides, the CDR3 is TGTGCCTGGAGTGTAAGGTTTTTGAATCAGCCCCAGCATTTT. It encodes CAWSVRFLNQPQHF.

This clonotype was picked up many times. The chain couples TRBV6-5 to TRBJ1-5; D is unclear. CDR1 MNHEY and CDR2 SVGAGI come from the germline V gene. V lost 0 bases to trimming and J lost 0 bases, with 6 bases between them. The CDR3 runs to 15 residues. CDR3 in DNA: TGTGCCAGCAGTTACTCGGGGAATAGCAATCAGCCCCAGCATTTT. This translates into CASSYSGNSNQPQHF.

This clonotype was picked up many times. The chain has TRBV6-2 or TRBV6-3 and TRBJ2-7, with 9 bases lining up with TRBD2. The germline V gene has CDR1 MNHEY and CDR2 SVGEGT. The J segment lost 0 bases and the V segment lost 0 bases, leaving 6 bases of the junction unmatched. The CDR3 loop spans 17 amino acids. The CDR3 loop reads CASSYSSLAGFSYEQYF. Written as DNA, the CDR3 is TGTGCCAGCAGTTACTCATCCCTAGCGGGGTTCTCCTACGAGCAGTACTTC.

There are a few counts of this clonotype. One end of the junction varies from germline; a read error may be responsible. This rearrangement joins TRBV6-5 to TRBJ2-7; D remains ambiguous. CDR1 and CDR2 from the germline V gene are MNHEY and SVGAGI. The CDR3 length is 12 residues. In nucleotides, the CDR3 is TGTGCCAGCAGTTACTCGAAAGGAGAGCAGTATTTC. Amino acids: CASSYSKGEQYF.